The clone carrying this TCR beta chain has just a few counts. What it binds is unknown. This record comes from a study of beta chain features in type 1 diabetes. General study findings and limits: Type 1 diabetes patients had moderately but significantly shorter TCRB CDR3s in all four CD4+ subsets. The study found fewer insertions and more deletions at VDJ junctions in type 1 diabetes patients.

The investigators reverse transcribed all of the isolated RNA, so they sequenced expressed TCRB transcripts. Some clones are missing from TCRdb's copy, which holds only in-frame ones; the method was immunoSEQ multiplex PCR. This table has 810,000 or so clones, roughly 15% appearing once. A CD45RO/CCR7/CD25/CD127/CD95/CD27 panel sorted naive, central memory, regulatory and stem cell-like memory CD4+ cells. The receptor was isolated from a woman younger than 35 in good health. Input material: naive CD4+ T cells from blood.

Here the CDR3 DNA reads TGCGCCAGCAGCTTCCCCAGCTCCTACAATGAGCAGTTCTTC. Residues: CASSFPSSYNEQFF. The V gene is TRBV5-1, the J gene TRBJ2-1, with D unclear. Per germline, CDR1 SGHRS and CDR2 YFSETQ. This CDR3 comprises 14 residues. Trimming removed 2 bases from V and 0 bases from J, with 6 bases in between.